Presented here are 20 T cell receptor beta chains from one specimen sequenced in a study of cytomegalovirus exposure and HLA in healthy donors. The PCR used 60 Vbeta and 13 Jbeta primers. The table came from immunoSEQ multiplex PCR; TCRdb's copy has only in-frame clones and leaves some out. The table records 70,000 to 95,000 clones, roughly 72% of them present only once. What was sequenced was PBMCs. The receptor source for this set is a man aged 25 to 40 in good health and CMV-seropositive.

This chain joins TRBV19 and TRBJ2-7, with D perhaps TRBD2 (5 bases). The germline gives CDR1 LNHDA, CDR2 SQIVND (reference sequence). The CDR3 consists of 14 residues. Trimming cost V 4 bases and J 0 bases, with 10 bases left between them. The CDR3 region has the DNA TGTGCCAGTAGTAACCCCGGGGACTCCTACGAGCAGTACTTC. Its translation: CASSNPGDSYEQYF.

This chain connects TRBV19 to TRBJ1-5; TRBD1 matches at 9 bases. The CDR3 is made up of 20 amino acids. V was pared by 7 bases and J by 1 base, with 20 bases of the junction left unmatched. The germline gives CDR1 LNHDA, CDR2 SQIVND (reference sequence). The CDR3 region is CASTGVGLGQGRMSNQPQHF. The CDR3, as DNA: TGTGCCAGTACGGGCGTCGGGCTCGGACAGGGGAGGATGAGCAATCAGCCCCAGCATTTT.

Only a few counts were recorded for this clone. The chain is built from TRBV2 and TRBJ2-5; 9 positions match TRBD2. CDR1 and CDR2 from the germline V gene are SNHLY and FYNNEI. This CDR3 is 15 amino acids long. The J segment lost 3 bases and the V segment lost 5 bases, leaving 7 bases of the junction unmatched. This CDR3 reads CASSRLAGTKETQYF. The CDR3 nucleotides read TGTGCCAGCAGTCGGCTAGCGGGGACAAAAGAGACCCAGTACTTC.

The chain is built from TRBV27 and TRBJ1-2; D might be TRBD1 (5 bases). The germline V gene has CDR1 MNHEY and CDR2 SMNVEV (reference sequence). V lost 2 bases to trimming and J lost 4 bases, with 11 bases between them. The CDR3 sequence is 14 residues long. The DNA of the CDR3 is TGTGCCAGCAGTTTAACAGGACACAGCTATGGCTACACCTTC. Amino acids: CASSLTGHSYGYTF.

This chain joins TRBV15 and TRBJ2-6; 7 bases line up with TRBD1. The CDR3 is 19 residues long. The ends lost 1 base at V and 4 bases at J; junction bases unmatched: 13. Germline CDR1 is LNHNV and CDR2 is YYDKDF (reference sequence). The CDR3 DNA is TGTGCCACCAGCAGAGCCCGAATTCGACAGGGCTCCGGGGCCAACGTCCTGACTTTC. Translating it yields CATSRARIRQGSGANVLTF. The full variable domain, with the rest looked up from reference TRBV15 and TRBJ2-6, is DAMVIQNPRYQVTQFGKPVTLSCSQTLNHNVMYWYQQKSSQAPKLLFHYYDKDFNNEADTPDNFQSRRPNTSFCFLDIRSPGLGDTAMYLCATSRARIRQGSGANVLTFGAGSRLTVL.

The chain joins TRBV2 to TRBJ2-2, with D uncertain. V lost 0 bases to trimming and J lost 7 bases, with 12 bases between them. In germline, CDR1 is SNHLY, CDR2 FYNNEI. The CDR3 runs to 15 residues. Here the CDR3 reads CASSEAWPGGGELFF. For the CDR3, the DNA is TGTGCCAGCAGTGAAGCGTGGCCTGGCGGCGGGGAGCTGTTTTTT.

V gene TRBV25-1 combines with J gene TRBJ1-5; D is perhaps TRBD1 (5 bases). This CDR3 region has 14 residues. Trimming stripped 4 bases from V and 7 bases from J, with 14 bases between. Germline V lookup: CDR1 MGHDK, CDR2 SYGVNS. The CDR3 reads CASSGGTGNQPQHF. The CDR3 region has the DNA TGTGCCAGCAGTGGCGGGACTGGGAACCAGCCCCAGCATTTT.

The CDR3 loop is CASSRREPDTQYF. In DNA, the CDR3 is TGCGCCAGCAGCCGGCGGGAGCCAGATACGCAGTATTTT. J is TRBJ2-3 and V is TRBV4-1, with TRBD2 identical over 7 bases. J gave up 4 bases and V 4 bases, and 2 bases lay outside the gene matches. In germline, CDR1 is MGHRA, CDR2 YSYEKL. The CDR3 contains 13 residues.

The V and J genes are TRBV19 and TRBJ2-1, with TRBD1 as a possible D gene (7 bases). Germline V gene lookup returns CDR1 LNHDA and CDR2 SQIVND (reference sequence). The CDR3 is 14 residues long. Trimming pared 6 bases from V and 8 bases from J, leaving 17 bases between. In nucleotides, the CDR3 is TGTGCCAGTAGGTCGCAGGGGGGAAACTATGAGCAGTTCTTC. Translating it yields CASRSQGGNYEQFF.

V gene TRBV19 combines with J gene TRBJ1-5, with 7 bases lining up with TRBD1. Germline V gives CDR1 LNHDA, CDR2 SQIVND (reference sequence). V trimming: 7 bases; J trimming: 2 bases; junction bases outside the gene matches: 8. The CDR3 totals 15 residues. The DNA for the CDR3 is TGTGCCAGTACCCCTCGACAGGGAGGCAATCAGCCCCAGCATTTT. Protein sequence: CASTPRQGGNQPQHF.

Of note for this clone: A read error may account for a junction end that differs from germline. The chain couples TRBV2 to TRBJ2-1, with a tentative D call TRBD2 (6 bases). The CDR3 loop spans 11 amino acids. Germline CDR1 and CDR2: SNHLY and FYNNEI. CDR3 region: CASSLGLIGVF. CDR3 coding DNA: TGTGCCAGCAGTTTGGGACTCATCGGGGTCTTC.

The chain uses TRBV7-6 and TRBJ1-1; D gene uncertain. With 5 bases removed from V and 2 bases from J, the gap between germline ends came to 18 bases. CDR1 is SGHVS and CDR2 is FNYEAQ in the germline V gene. The CDR3 spans 16 residues. The CDR3, as DNA: TGTGCCAGCAGCCCTAGATCGGCCCCTAGTAACACTGAAGCTTTCTTT. Protein: CASSPRSAPSNTEAFF.

This clone showed up just once. The chain employs TRBV7-2 and TRBJ2-7; 7 bases match TRBD2. The germline gives CDR1 SGHTA, CDR2 FQGNSA. Trimming at V came to 2 bases and at J to 1 base, leaving 2 bases not matched to a gene. This CDR3 has 14 residues. The DNA for the CDR3 is TGTGCCAGCAGCTTATCTAGCGGATCCTACGAGCAGTACTTC. It specifies CASSLSSGSYEQYF.

Turning to this clone: Other DNA variants within this sample encode the same CDR3. The chain links TRBV7-9 to TRBJ2-7, with a weak D call TRBD2 (5 bases). V was cut by 4 bases and J by 4 bases, with 11 bases left in between. In germline, CDR1 is SEHNR, CDR2 FQNEAQ (reference sequence). The CDR3 sequence is 13 residues long. The CDR3 reads CASSSSGIYEQYF. In DNA, the CDR3 is TGTGCCAGCAGCTCCTCGGGGATATACGAGCAGTACTTC.

The DNA of the CDR3 is TGTGCCAGTTCTAGCGGGGTTAGCACAGATACGCAGTATTTT. It translates to CASSSGVSTDTQYF. The chain couples TRBV6-5 to TRBJ2-3; 9 bases map to TRBD2. Germline V CDR1 and CDR2: MNHEY, SVGAGI. Trimming at V came to 9 bases and at J to 0 bases, leaving 4 bases not matched to a gene. The CDR3 runs 14 residues.

This clone was seen only a few times. V is TRBV5-1 and J is TRBJ2-5; 15 positions match TRBD2. This CDR3 comprises 17 residues. Germline V gene sequence: CDR1 SGHRS, CDR2 YFSETQ. Trimming at V came to 0 bases and at J to 2 bases, leaving 2 bases not matched to a gene. CDR3 nucleotides: TGCGCCAGCAGCTTGGCAGGACTAGCGGGGGGGCAAGAGACCCAGTACTTC. This codes for CASSLAGLAGGQETQYF.

The chain has TRBV2 and TRBJ2-2, with D perhaps matching TRBD1 (5 bases). Between the trimmed V and J ends, which lost 2 bases and 0 bases, there was a span of 16 bases. The CDR3 is 18 residues long. Looked up from germline, CDR1 is SNHLY and CDR2 is FYNNEI. CDR3: CASSEYSLQVPNTGELFF. The CDR3 nucleotides are TGTGCCAGCAGTGAATATTCCCTACAGGTCCCGAACACCGGGGAGCTGTTTTTT. Full variable domain (rest looked up from reference TRBV2 and TRBJ2-2): EPEVTQTPSHQVTQMGQEVILRCVPISNHLYFYWYRQILGQKVEFLVSFYNNEISEKSEIFDDQFSVERPDGSNFTLKIRSTKLEDSAMYFCASSEYSLQVPNTGELFFGEGSRLTVL.

The chain couples TRBV30 to TRBJ2-6; 9 bases line up with TRBD1. CDR3 size: 18 residues. V lost 3 bases, J lost 1 base, and 10 bases stayed unmatched. Germline assignment: CDR1 GTSNPN and CDR2 SVGIG (reference sequence). The CDR3 spells CAWRKQGALSSGANVLTF. DNA for the CDR3: TGTGCCTGGAGAAAACAGGGGGCGCTTAGTTCTGGGGCCAACGTCCTGACTTTC.

The chain joins TRBV28 to TRBJ1-5; D might be TRBD1 (6 bases). This CDR3 comprises 16 residues. The V end was cut by 0 bases, the J end by 2 bases, with 11 bases between. Germline values: CDR1 MDHEN, CDR2 SYDVKM. The CDR3 here is CASSLWGGQGNQPQHF. CDR3 in DNA: TGTGCCAGCAGTTTATGGGGGGGGCAAGGCAATCAGCCCCAGCATTTT.

This clone came up once. This sequence joins TRBV7-6 and TRBJ1-3; TRBD1 matches at 11 bases. This CDR3 contains 16 residues. The trim removed 5 bases at V and 8 bases at J, leaving 11 bases unmatched. The V gene's germline CDR1 is SGHVS and CDR2 FNYEAQ. The CDR3 bases are TGTGCCAGCAGCGGGGGGACAGGGGGAAATCAAGACACCATATATTTT. It encodes CASSGGTGGNQDTIYF.